This passage covers 5 T cell receptor beta chains from one sample sequenced in a study of blood T cell repertoires in COVID-19. This table comes from immunoSEQ multiplex PCR, and its TCRdb copy is limited to in-frame clones, with some not included. Among tens of thousands of clones, approximately 80% were seen once, and the ten largest hold more than 5%. The sequencing sample was made of peripheral blood. These receptors all stem from a man aged 55 to 70 with active or convalescent COVID-19.

The gene calls are TRBV6-2 or TRBV6-3 and TRBJ1-5; D unclear. Germline CDR1 and CDR2: MNHEY and SVGEGT. V lost 0 bases and J 0 bases, leaving 12 bases between the germline ends. The CDR3 runs 17 residues. Here the CDR3 reads CASSYSPTTNSNQPQHF. CDR3 bases: TGTGCCAGCAGTTACTCTCCGACTACTAATAGCAATCAGCCCCAGCATTTT.

This sequence joins TRBV18 and TRBJ2-7; 8 bases align to TRBD2. This CDR3 has 19 amino acids. Germline CDR1 and CDR2: KGHSH and LQKENI. Losses at the gene ends were 2 bases for V and 6 bases for J; bases not matched to a gene: 21. For the CDR3, the DNA is TGTGCCAGCTCACCAAGCTCGGCGGGGGGCCATCCGCCCCCTTTCGAGCAGTACTTC. It specifies CASSPSSAGGHPPPFEQYF.

The chain links TRBV9 to TRBJ1-1, with D possibly TRBD1 on 6 matching bases. There are 16 residues in the CDR3. Germline values: CDR1 SGDLS, CDR2 YYNGEE. The V and J ends lost 3 bases and 0 bases respectively, with 15 bases between them. DNA for the CDR3: TGTGCCAGCAGCGCCCAAGCGGGACAAATGAACACTGAAGCTTTCTTT. This codes for CASSAQAGQMNTEAFF.

In its sample, this clone was seen a few times. The gene calls are TRBV5-1 and TRBJ1-2; D may be TRBD1 (6 bases). V was cut by 0 bases and J by 7 bases, with 16 bases left in between. The CDR3 extends over 15 amino acids. CDR1 and CDR2 (germline): SGHRS, YFSETQ. CDR3 protein: CASSLEGGTRGGYTF. The CDR3 nucleotides read TGCGCCAGCAGCTTGGAGGGCGGAACCAGGGGTGGCTACACCTTC.

V usage is TRBV25-1 and J usage is TRBJ1-4; 7 bases align to TRBD1. Unmatched junction bases numbered 13, after V lost 5 bases and J lost 4 bases. The CDR3 contains 17 residues. Per germline, CDR1 MGHDK and CDR2 SYGVNS. The CDR3 nucleotides are TGTGCCAGCAGTACCCCTGACAGGGTTTCGAGTAATGAAAAACTGTTTTTT. As protein: CASSTPDRVSSNEKLFF. Looking up the rest from reference TRBV25-1 and TRBJ1-4 gives the full variable domain: EADIYQTPRYLVIGTGKKITLECSQTMGHDKMYWYQQDPGMELHLIHYSYGVNSTEKGDLSSESTVSRIRTEHFPLTLESARPSHTSQYLCASSTPDRVSSNEKLFFGSGTQLSVL.